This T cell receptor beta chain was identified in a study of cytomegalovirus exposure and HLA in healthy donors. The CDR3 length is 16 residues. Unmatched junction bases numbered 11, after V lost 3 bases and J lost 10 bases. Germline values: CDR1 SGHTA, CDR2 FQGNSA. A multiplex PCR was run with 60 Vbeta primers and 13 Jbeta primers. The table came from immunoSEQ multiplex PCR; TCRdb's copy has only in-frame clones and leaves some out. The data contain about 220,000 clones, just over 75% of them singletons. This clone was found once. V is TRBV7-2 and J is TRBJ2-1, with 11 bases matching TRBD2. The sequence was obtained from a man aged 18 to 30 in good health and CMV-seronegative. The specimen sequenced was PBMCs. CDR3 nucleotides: TGTGCCAGCAGCTTTACTAGCGGGAGAGCCCCAGGGGAGCAGTTCTTC. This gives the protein CASSFTSGRAPGEQFF.